The 10 T cell receptor beta chains given below trace back to one sample, sequenced in a study of T cell responses to AZD1222 COVID-19 vaccine. Assay: immunoSEQ multiplex PCR; the TCRdb copy retains only in-frame clones and omits some. The sample lists approximately 110,000 clones; 70% to 90% were seen once. The specimen comprised peripheral blood, sampled on day 0 of AZD1222 vaccination. All receptors derive from an adult in good health.

The rearrangement links TRBV7-6 to TRBJ2-1; D gene ambiguous. Germline CDR1 and CDR2: SGHVS and FNYEAQ. This CDR3 spans 17 amino acids. Trimming left V 2 bases short and J 4 bases short, with 18 bases between. The chain's CDR3 is CASSLRSPNDVYNEQFF. Written as DNA, the CDR3 is TGTGCCAGCAGCTTAAGGAGCCCAAACGATGTTTACAATGAGCAGTTCTTC.

The chain combines TRBV11-2 with TRBJ1-6; tentative D call: TRBD1 (6 bases). The CDR3 totals 18 residues. The germline V gene has CDR1 SGHAT and CDR2 FQNNGV. V was shortened by 2 bases and J by 0 bases, with 14 bases between the two germline ends. CDR3 protein: CASSLHRRGASYNSPLHF. The CDR3 DNA is TGTGCCAGCAGCTTACATCGACGGGGGGCCTCCTATAATTCACCCCTCCACTTT.

Here the CDR3 DNA reads TGTGCCAGCAGTTTTTGGGGCCAGCCCCAGCATTTT. As protein: CASSFWGQPQHF. The chain recombines TRBV27 with TRBJ1-5; D is perhaps TRBD1 (5 bases). The germline gives CDR1 MNHEY, CDR2 SMNVEV (reference sequence). V lost 3 bases, J lost 7 bases, and 7 bases lay in between. This CDR3 spans 12 amino acids.

V gene TRBV3-1 (or the pseudogene TRBV3-2) combines with J gene TRBJ2-5; D may be TRBD1 (5 bases). Trimming pared 0 bases from V and 4 bases from J, leaving 12 bases between. CDR1 and CDR2 (germline): LGHDT, YNNKEL (reference sequence). CDR3 length equals 15 residues. The CDR3 spells CASSQDPQGRETQYF. The DNA for the CDR3 is TGTGCCAGCAGCCAAGATCCCCAGGGAAGAGAGACCCAGTACTTC.

Note on this clone: Other DNA sequences in the same sample also yield this CDR3. V is TRBV4-2 and J is TRBJ2-5, with D tentatively TRBD1 or TRBD2 (5 bases each). Germline CDR1 is LGHNA and CDR2 is YNFKEQ. The CDR3 has 17 residues. The ends were cut back, 4 bases at V and 5 bases at J, with 23 bases in the middle. The CDR3 coding sequence is TGTGCCAGCAGCCCCGTCGGGTTAGGTCGGGGCGGGGAGACCCAGTACTTC. Amino acid sequence: CASSPVGLGRGGETQYF.

The V gene is TRBV11-3, the J gene TRBJ2-1, with TRBD2 identical over 10 bases. CDR1 is SGHNT, CDR2 YENEEA, per germline. V dropped 5 bases and J dropped 8; count of bases not matched to a gene: 12. The CDR3 is 16 amino acids. Here the CDR3 DNA reads TGTGCCAGCAGCCCCAGACGGCTAGCGGGAGACGATGAGCAGTTCTTC. Amino acids: CASSPRRLAGDDEQFF.

The J gene is TRBJ2-4, the V gene TRBV5-8; D possibly matches TRBD1 or TRBD2 (6 bases each). CDR1 is SGHTS and CDR2 is YDEGEE in the germline V gene. V was cut by 3 bases and J by 7 bases, with 14 bases left in between. The CDR3 consists of 14 residues. Here the CDR3 reads CASSSREGGNIQYF. The CDR3 bases are TGTGCCAGCAGCTCCCGTGAGGGGGGTAACATTCAGTACTTC.

This chain connects TRBV4-1 to TRBJ1-4; 8 bases match TRBD1. The CDR3 has 16 amino acids. Germline trimming cut 2 bases from V and 3 bases from J; bases unmatched to any gene: 5. The germline V gene has CDR1 MGHRA and CDR2 YSYEKL. The CDR3 reads CASSQPDRGPNEKLFF. In DNA, the CDR3 is TGCGCCAGCAGCCAACCCGACAGGGGACCTAATGAAAAACTGTTTTTT.

The gene calls are TRBV7-9 and TRBJ2-3; D is tentatively TRBD1 or TRBD2 (5 bases each). V gave up 5 bases and J gave up 1 base, with 22 bases separating them. CDR1 and CDR2 from the germline V gene are SEHNR and FQNEAQ (reference sequence). This CDR3 contains 18 residues. CDR3 in amino acids: CASSLPLGQGVRTDTQYF. The DNA of the CDR3 is TGTGCCAGCAGCCTCCCGTTGGGGCAGGGAGTCCGCACAGATACGCAGTATTTT.

The V gene is TRBV14, the J gene TRBJ2-1; TRBD2 might be the D (5 bases). CDR3 length: 13 residues. V lost 0 bases and J 9 bases, leaving 9 bases between the germline ends. CDR1 is SGHDN and CDR2 is FVKESK in the germline V gene. The CDR3 DNA sequence: TGTGCCAGCAGCCAAGATAGCGTCGCTGAGCAGTTCTTC. Translating gives CASSQDSVAEQFF.